This entry features one T cell receptor beta chain sequence. This CDR3 has 15 residues. The trim removed 4 bases at V and 8 bases at J, leaving 9 bases unmatched. CDR1 is KGHSH, CDR2 LQKENI, per germline. This sample was taken from a study of blood T cell repertoires in COVID-19. Study details: Both acute and convalescent COVID-19 samples were obtained from the United States, Italy and Spain.

Profiled with immunoSEQ multiplex PCR; TCRdb holds only in-frame clones, not every one. The sample gives about 130,000 clones, around four fifths of which show up once; 9.5% to 15% is in the top ten. Sample: peripheral blood. This receptor was obtained from a human donor in a cohort sampled during active COVID-19. The chain recombines TRBV18 with TRBJ1-4; 8 positions match TRBD1. The CDR3 loop is CASSLSGGAEEKLFF. The CDR3 DNA reads TGTGCCAGCTCACTTTCAGGGGGCGCGGAGGAAAAACTGTTTTTT.